The 24 T cell receptor beta chains below come from one sample, sequenced in a study of post-analysis software for immune sequencing data. No antigen has been assigned to these receptors. Findings of the study overall: Patients had higher frequencies than controls of five TRBV segments, including TRBV5-6, TRBV5-1 and TRBV20-1.

Built from TCR beta cDNA, the libraries had unique molecular identifiers in them. TCRdb called the PCR reads again in MiXCR, with one record for every CDR3 protein. The sample lists some 800,000 distinct CDR3 sequences; roughly 50% were seen once. Sequenced material: blood. The receptors derive from a girl between 10 and 17 years old with multiple sclerosis.

This sequence joins TRBV4-3 and TRBJ2-3; 7 nucleotides agree with TRBD1. Unmatched junction bases numbered 10, after V lost 4 bases and J lost 6 bases. CDR3 length equals 15 residues. Germline V gene lookup returns CDR1 LGHNA and CDR2 YSLEER. This chain's CDR3 is CASSRSTGSPDTQYF. The CDR3 DNA follows: TGCGCCAGCAGCCGGTCGACAGGGTCTCCCGATACGCAGTATTTT.

The CDR3 loop is CASSVVQGTDEQYF. CDR3 in DNA: TGTGCCAGCAGCGTAGTTCAGGGGACGGACGAGCAGTACTTC. This chain uses TRBV9 with TRBJ2-4; D may be TRBD1 (6 bases). Gene TRBJ2-7 matches the end of the DNA better, so the J call may be wrong. From germline, CDR1 is SGDLS and CDR2 YYNGEE. The CDR3 is 14 residues long.

The chain carries TRBV6-5 and TRBJ2-7, with D tentatively TRBD1 (6 bases). The CDR3 has 13 amino acids. Trimming took off 6 bases at V and 2 bases at J, with 11 bases between the two ends. The V gene's germline CDR1 is MNHEY and CDR2 SVGAGI. The CDR3, as DNA: TGTGCCAGCAGGGAGGCAGGGGCCTACGAGCAGTACTTC. Residues: CASREAGAYEQYF.

The chain uses TRBV4-2 and TRBJ2-1; maybe TRBD2 (7 bases). The CDR3 runs to 15 residues. V was shortened by 0 bases and J by 8 bases, with 14 bases between the two germline ends. Germline values: CDR1 LGHNA, CDR2 YNFKEQ. The CDR3 region has the DNA TGTGCCAGCAGCCAAGAACGGGGGGCAGGCCATGAGCAGTTCTTC. It encodes CASSQERGAGHEQFF.

This clonotype was seen only a few times. The V call is TRBV27, the J call TRBJ2-1, with TRBD1 as a possible D gene (5 bases). The V gene lost 3 bases and the J gene lost 6 bases, with 12 bases spanning the gap. This CDR3 has 14 amino acids. Per the germline V gene, CDR1 is MNHEY and CDR2 is SMNVEV (reference sequence). CDR3 coding DNA: TGTGCCAGCAGTTTTCGGCAGGGTGGCAATGAGCAGTTCTTC. Encoded protein: CASSFRQGGNEQFF.

The chain couples TRBV29-1 to TRBJ1-4; 8 nucleotides align to TRBD1. The CDR3 is 13 amino acids. Germline values: CDR1 SQVTM, CDR2 ANQGSEA. With 6 bases clipped from V and 8 bases from J, the junction kept 8 bases outside the gene matches. The CDR3 nucleotides are TGCAGCGTCCCCGGGACAGGTGGAGAAAAACTGTTTTTT. This encodes CSVPGTGGEKLFF.

Details on this clonotype: A read error may explain this, as a much larger clone is one base away. The rearrangement joins TRBV29-1 to TRBJ2-7; no clear D. The J call may be incorrect, as the DNA end agrees better with TRBJ2-5. This CDR3 has 10 residues. CDR1 is SQVTM, CDR2 ANQGSEA, per germline. CDR3 nucleotides: TGCAGCGTTGCCTGGGGGACCCAGTACTTC. Translated: CSVAWGTQYF.

The gene calls are TRBV20-1 and TRBJ1-5; TRBD1 matches at 10 bases. The CDR3 contains 15 residues. Germline V gives CDR1 DFQATT, CDR2 SNEGSKA (reference sequence). The V segment lost 3 bases and the J segment 1 base; nucleotides outside the gene matches: 3. The CDR3 is CSASGTGASNQPQHF. CDR3 DNA sequence: TGCAGTGCTAGTGGGACAGGGGCCAGCAATCAGCCCCAGCATTTT.

The chain joins TRBV3-1 to TRBJ2-6; TRBD2 is a possible D gene (6 bases). This CDR3 spans 16 amino acids. Germline CDR1 reads LGHDT; CDR2 reads YNNKEL (reference sequence). V lost 3 bases and J lost 1, with 10 bases in between. The CDR3 sequence: CASSHPGVSGANVLTF. CDR3 bases: TGTGCCAGCAGCCACCCGGGGGTGTCTGGGGCCAACGTCCTGACTTTC.

V and J are TRBV10-3 and TRBJ2-7; 7 bases fit TRBD1. The CDR3 consists of 13 residues. Germline values: CDR1 ENHRY, CDR2 SYGVKD. The ends lost 1 base at V and 6 bases at J; junction bases unmatched: 3. The CDR3: CAISELDRAEQYF. The CDR3 coding sequence is TGTGCCATCAGTGAGTTAGACAGGGCCGAGCAGTACTTC.

The chain employs TRBV10-3 and TRBJ2-3; D might be TRBD2 (5 bases). This CDR3 is 13 amino acids long. Germline V gene sequence: CDR1 ENHRY, CDR2 SYGVKD. V was trimmed by 7 bases and J by 3 bases, leaving 11 bases between them. CDR3 nucleotide sequence: TGTGCCATCAATTCCGGGGAGACAGATACGCAGTATTTT. It translates to CAINSGETDTQYF.

This clonotype showed up just a few times. V is TRBV12-3 or TRBV12-4 and J is TRBJ2-5; 9 bases agree with TRBD2. V trimming: 6 bases; J trimming: 4 bases; junction bases outside the gene matches: 9. This CDR3 is built from 15 residues. CDR3 in DNA: TGTGCCAGCAGGCCTAGCGGGGCGGGGAGAGAGACCCAGTACTTC. It is translated as CASRPSGAGRETQYF.

This chain links TRBV6-1 with TRBJ2-6; D is perhaps TRBD1 (5 bases). The germline gives CDR1 MNHNS, CDR2 SASEGT. The CDR3 covers 15 residues. Trimming pared 2 bases from V and 2 bases from J, leaving 7 bases between. The CDR3 is CASSEKGPGANVLTF. The CDR3 DNA is TGTGCCAGCAGTGAAAAGGGGCCTGGGGCCAACGTCCTGACTTTC.

The V and J genes are TRBV11-2 and TRBJ2-2, with TRBD1 as a possible D gene (7 bases). This CDR3 is 16 amino acids long. Germline loops: CDR1 SGHAT, CDR2 FQNNGV. Trimming left V 4 bases short and J 6 bases short, with 18 bases between. DNA for the CDR3: TGTGCCAGCAGCTCAGGGGGGACCCCGCGGGCCGGGGAGCTGTTTTTT. Its protein product is CASSSGGTPRAGELFF.

The rearrangement uses TRBV5-1 and TRBJ1-1; D ambiguous. CDR1 and CDR2 (germline): SGHRS, YFSETQ. V was clipped by 5 bases and J by 2 bases, with 13 bases between them. There are 14 residues in the CDR3. Here the CDR3 reads CASSLSGKNTEAFF. The CDR3 coding sequence is TGCGCCAGCAGTCTAAGTGGGAAAAACACTGAAGCTTTCTTT.

The chain links TRBV29-1 to TRBJ2-5; 8 nucleotides align to TRBD1. V shed 7 bases and J 5 bases; nucleotides not matched to a gene: 6. The CDR3 has 12 residues. Looked up from germline, CDR1 is SQVTM and CDR2 is ANQGSEA. CDR3 residues: CSAIQGEETQYF. The CDR3 DNA sequence: TGCAGCGCGATACAGGGGGAGGAGACCCAGTACTTC. The full variable domain, rest sourced from reference TRBV29-1 and TRBJ2-5, is SAVISQKPSRDICQRGTSLTIQCQVDSQVTMMFWYRQQPGQSLTLIATANQGSEATYESGFVIDKFPISRPNLTFSTLTVSNMSPEDSSIYLCSAIQGEETQYFGPGTRLLVL.

This clonotype has a handful of counts. The chain combines TRBV7-6 with TRBJ2-5; 11 nucleotides match TRBD2. The CDR3 totals 17 residues. Germline assignment: CDR1 SGHVS and CDR2 FNYEAQ. Unmatched junction bases numbered 11, after V lost 5 bases and J lost 3 bases. This CDR3 reads CASSLGGLAGGKETQYF. The CDR3, as DNA: TGTGCCAGCAGCCTAGGGGGGCTAGCGGGAGGTAAAGAGACCCAGTACTTC.

In DNA, the CDR3 is TGTGCCAGCAGCGAGTGGGATAGCGTGAACACAGATACGCAGTATTTT. Protein sequence: CASSEWDSVNTDTQYF. The gene calls are TRBV9 and TRBJ2-3, with a tentative D call TRBD2 (5 bases). CDR3 size: 16 residues. Looked up from germline, CDR1 is SGDLS and CDR2 is YYNGEE. V was trimmed by 3 bases and J by 2 bases, leaving 16 bases between them.

CDR3 loop: CASSNFDRRYGYTF. The CDR3 DNA sequence: TGTGCCAGCAGCAACTTCGACAGGCGCTATGGCTACACCTTC. The chain couples TRBV6-5 to TRBJ1-2; perhaps TRBD1 as D (6 bases). Germline-derived CDR1 and CDR2 are MNHEY and SVGAGI. The CDR3 is 14 amino acids. The germline V and J ends were trimmed by 6 bases and 4 bases, with 15 bases remaining between them.

A note on this clonotype: A much more abundant neighbour one base away suggests this may be a read error. This chain's CDR3 is CAISVDAYEQYF. The CDR3 region has the DNA TGTGCCATCAGTGTAGATGCTTACGAGCAGTACTTC. V is TRBV10-3 and J is TRBJ2-7; D is uncertain. The V end lost 4 bases, the J end lost 4 bases, and 8 bases lay between the germline ends. Germline V gene sequence: CDR1 ENHRY, CDR2 SYGVKD. This CDR3 has 12 amino acids.

This clonotype showed up many times. The chain has TRBV9 and TRBJ1-5; no clear D gene. Germline values: CDR1 SGDLS, CDR2 YYNGEE. Trimming took 2 bases from V and 4 from J, leaving 7 bases between them. This CDR3 is 13 amino acids long. CDR3: CASSVRDNQPQHF. The DNA for the CDR3 is TGTGCCAGCAGCGTGAGGGATAATCAGCCCCAGCATTTT.

CDR3 DNA: TGTGCCAGCAGTTACGAGAGGGTGGCGGAGACCCAGTACTTC. Protein product: CASSYERVAETQYF. The rearrangement uses TRBV6-2 or TRBV6-3 and TRBJ2-5; a possible D gene is TRBD2 (5 bases). V lost 2 bases and J lost 5, with 12 bases in between. Germline lookup yields CDR1 MNHEY and CDR2 SVGEGT. The CDR3 has 14 amino acids.

V and J are TRBV7-9 and TRBJ2-4; TRBD2 aligns across 11 bases. This CDR3 region has 15 residues. V was pared by 4 bases and J by 13 bases, with 12 bases of the junction left unmatched. Germline CDR1 and CDR2: SEHNR and FQNEAQ (reference sequence). The CDR3 DNA reads as TGTGCCAGCAGCTCGACTAGCGGGAAACGGGTTGAGCAGTACTTC. Translation: CASSSTSGKRVEQYF. The variable domain in full, with the rest retrieved from reference TRBV7-9 and TRBJ2-4, is DTGVSQNPRHKITKRGQNVTFRCDPISEHNRLYWYRQTLGQGPEFLTYFQNEAQLEKSRLLSDRFSAERPKGSFSTLEIQRTEQGDSAMYLCASSSTSGKRVEQYFGAGTRLSVL.

This sequence joins TRBV11-1 and TRBJ2-5; TRBD1 might be the D (5 bases). CDR1 is SGHAT and CDR2 is FQDESV in the germline V gene (reference sequence). The V and J ends lost 5 bases and 2 bases respectively, with 12 bases between them. CDR3 length equals 14 residues. CDR3 residues: CASSPDRTQETQYF. The CDR3 nucleotides are TGTGCCAGCAGCCCTGACAGAACGCAAGAGACCCAGTACTTC.